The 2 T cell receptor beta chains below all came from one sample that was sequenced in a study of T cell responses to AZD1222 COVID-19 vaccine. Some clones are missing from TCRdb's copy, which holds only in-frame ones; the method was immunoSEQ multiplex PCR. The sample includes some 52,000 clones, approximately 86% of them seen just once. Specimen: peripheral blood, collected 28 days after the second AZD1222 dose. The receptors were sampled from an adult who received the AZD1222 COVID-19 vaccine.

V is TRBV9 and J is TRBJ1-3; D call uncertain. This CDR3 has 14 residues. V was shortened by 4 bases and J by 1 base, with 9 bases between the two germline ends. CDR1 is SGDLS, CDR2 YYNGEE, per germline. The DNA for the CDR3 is TGTGCCAGCAGCTCAGTGGGGTCTGGAAACACCATATATTTT. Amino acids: CASSSVGSGNTIYF.

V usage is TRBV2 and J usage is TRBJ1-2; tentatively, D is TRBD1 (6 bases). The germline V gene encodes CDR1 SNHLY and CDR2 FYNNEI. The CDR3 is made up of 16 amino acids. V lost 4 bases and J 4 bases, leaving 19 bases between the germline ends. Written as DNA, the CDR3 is TGTGCCAGCAGTGGAGCCTCACAGGGTCTGTCCTATGGCTACACCTTC. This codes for CASSGASQGLSYGYTF.